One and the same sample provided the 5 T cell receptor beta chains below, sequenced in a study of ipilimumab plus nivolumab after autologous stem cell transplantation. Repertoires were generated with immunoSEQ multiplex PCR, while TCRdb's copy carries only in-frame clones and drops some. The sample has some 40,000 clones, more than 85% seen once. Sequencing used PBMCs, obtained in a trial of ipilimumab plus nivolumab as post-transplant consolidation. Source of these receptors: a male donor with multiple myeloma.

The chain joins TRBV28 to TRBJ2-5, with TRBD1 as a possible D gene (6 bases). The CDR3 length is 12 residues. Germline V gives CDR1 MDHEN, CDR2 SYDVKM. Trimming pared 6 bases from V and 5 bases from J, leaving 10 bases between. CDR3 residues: CASSQGPETQYF. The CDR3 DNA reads TGTGCCAGCAGCCAGGGGCCGGAGACCCAGTACTTC.

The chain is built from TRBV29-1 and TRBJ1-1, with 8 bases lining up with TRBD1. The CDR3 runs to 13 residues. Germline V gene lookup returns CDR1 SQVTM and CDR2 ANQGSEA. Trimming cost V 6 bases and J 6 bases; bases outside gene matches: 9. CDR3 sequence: CSVDPGTGSEAFF. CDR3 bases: TGCAGCGTAGACCCCGGGACAGGCTCTGAAGCTTTCTTT.

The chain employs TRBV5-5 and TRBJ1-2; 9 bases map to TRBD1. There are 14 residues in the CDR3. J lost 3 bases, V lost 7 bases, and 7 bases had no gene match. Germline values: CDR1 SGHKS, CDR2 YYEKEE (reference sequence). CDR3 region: CASLGRDRDYGYTF. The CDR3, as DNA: TGTGCCAGCTTGGGGCGGGACAGGGACTATGGCTACACCTTC. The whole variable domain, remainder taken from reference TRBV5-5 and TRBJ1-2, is DAGVTQSPTHLIKTRGQQVTLRCSPISGHKSVSWYQQVLGQGPQFIFQYYEKEERGRGNFPDRFSARQFPNYSSELNVNALLLGDSALYLCASLGRDRDYGYTFGSGTRLTVV.

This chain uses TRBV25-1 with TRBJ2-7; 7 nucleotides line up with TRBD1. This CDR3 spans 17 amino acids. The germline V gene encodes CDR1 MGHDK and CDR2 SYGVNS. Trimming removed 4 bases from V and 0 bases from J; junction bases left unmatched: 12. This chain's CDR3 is CASSGGLGRGRSYEQYF. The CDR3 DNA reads TGTGCCAGCAGTGGAGGGTTGGGTAGGGGGCGCTCCTACGAGCAGTACTTC.

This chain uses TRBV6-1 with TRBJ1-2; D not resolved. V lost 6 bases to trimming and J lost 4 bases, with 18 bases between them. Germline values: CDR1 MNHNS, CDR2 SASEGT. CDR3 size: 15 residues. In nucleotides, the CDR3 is TGTGCCAGCAGCCCCAAAGCTCCTCTCACCTATGGCTACACCTTC. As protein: CASSPKAPLTYGYTF.